This TCR beta chain appears in the sequencing data of a study of vaccination effects on CD4 cells after COVID-19. As to this clone: Its matching antigen is unknown.

The CDR3 runs 13 residues. V dropped 6 bases and J dropped 3; count of bases not matched to a gene: 5. Germline CDR1 is SQVTM and CDR2 is ANQGSEA. Expansion of antigen-specific CD4+ T cells with viral peptide pools was carried out by the ViraFEST assay before sequencing. The culture ran for about 11 days, and then CD4+ T cells were isolated. A PCR test confirmed that the person had SARS-CoV-2 infection between March and December 2020. Each participant was given two doses of one vaccine (BNT162b2 or mRNA-1273). Clones were read by immunoSEQ multiplex PCR, and TCRdb kept only the in-frame ones, dropping some. The sample has 17,000 or so clones, 65% to 75% seen once.

Source: CD4+ T cells from PBMCs cultured with SARS-CoV-2 spike peptides, taken after COVID-19 vaccination. The TCR was taken from a human donor who had a prior SARS-CoV-2 infection. This rearrangement joins TRBV29-1 to TRBJ2-3, with 8 bases lining up with TRBD1. In DNA, the CDR3 is TGCAGCGTATCCAGGGGGCGAACAGATACGCAGTATTTT. This gives the protein CSVSRGRTDTQYF.